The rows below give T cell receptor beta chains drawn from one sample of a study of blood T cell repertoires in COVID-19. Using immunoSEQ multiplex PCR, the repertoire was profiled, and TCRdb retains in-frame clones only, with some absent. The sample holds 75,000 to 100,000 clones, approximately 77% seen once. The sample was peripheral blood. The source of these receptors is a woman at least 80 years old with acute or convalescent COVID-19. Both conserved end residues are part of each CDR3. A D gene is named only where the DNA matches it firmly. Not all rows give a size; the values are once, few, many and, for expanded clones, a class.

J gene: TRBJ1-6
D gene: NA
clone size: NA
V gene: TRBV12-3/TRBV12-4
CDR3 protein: CASSFSADSPLHF
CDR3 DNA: TGTGCCAGCAGTTTTTCGGCGGATTCACCCCTCCACTTT

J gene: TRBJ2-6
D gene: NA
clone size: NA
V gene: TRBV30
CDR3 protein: CAWSHGGSGANVLTF
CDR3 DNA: TGTGCCTGGAGTCACGGAGGCTCTGGGGCCAACGTCCTGACTTTC

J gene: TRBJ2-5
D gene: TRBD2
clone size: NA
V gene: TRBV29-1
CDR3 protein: CSVPGRGAEETQYF
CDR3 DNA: TGCAGCGTTCCAGGGCGGGGGGCCGAAGAGACCCAGTACTTC

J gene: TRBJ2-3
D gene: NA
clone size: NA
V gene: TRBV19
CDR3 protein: CASSRQYSSTDTQYF
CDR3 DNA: TGTGCCAGTAGCCGACAGTACTCTAGCACAGATACGCAGTATTTT

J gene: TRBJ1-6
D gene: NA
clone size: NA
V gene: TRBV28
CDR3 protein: CASSLLQEMTPLHF
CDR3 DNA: TGTGCCAGCAGTCTCTTACAGGAGATGACACCCCTCCACTTT

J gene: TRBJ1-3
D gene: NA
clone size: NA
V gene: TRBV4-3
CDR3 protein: CASSQDFGGSGNTIYF
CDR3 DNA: TGCGCCAGCAGCCAAGATTTCGGGGGCTCTGGAAACACCATATATTTT

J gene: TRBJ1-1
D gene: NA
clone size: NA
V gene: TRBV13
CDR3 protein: CASSPREGTEAFF
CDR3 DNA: TGTGCCAGCAGCCCCCGCGAGGGCACTGAAGCTTTCTTT

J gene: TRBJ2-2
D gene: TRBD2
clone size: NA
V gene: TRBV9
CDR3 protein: CASSVVAGGAGELFF
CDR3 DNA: TGTGCCAGCAGCGTAGTGGCGGGAGGGGCCGGGGAGCTGTTTTTT

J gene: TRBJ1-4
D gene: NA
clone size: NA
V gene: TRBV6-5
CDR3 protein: CASSYGQGREKLFF
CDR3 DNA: TGTGCCAGCAGTTACGGGCAGGGCAGGGAAAAACTGTTTTTT

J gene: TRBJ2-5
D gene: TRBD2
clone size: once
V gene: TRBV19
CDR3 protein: CASSIVGTSGSGETQYF
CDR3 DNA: TGTGCCAGTAGTATAGTAGGGACTAGCGGGAGCGGAGAGACCCAGTACTTC

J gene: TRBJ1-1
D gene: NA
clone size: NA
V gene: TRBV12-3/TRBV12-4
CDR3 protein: CASSLTFPAEAFF
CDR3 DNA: TGTGCCAGCAGTTTAACGTTTCCGGCTGAAGCTTTCTTT

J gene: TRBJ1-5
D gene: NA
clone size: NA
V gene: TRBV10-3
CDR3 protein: CAISEQVSNQPQHF
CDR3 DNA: TGTGCCATCAGTGAGCAGGTTAGCAATCAGCCCCAGCATTTT

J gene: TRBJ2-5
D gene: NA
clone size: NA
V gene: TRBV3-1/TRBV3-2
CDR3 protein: CASSHIETQYF
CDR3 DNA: TGTGCCAGCAGCCACATAGAGACCCAGTACTTC

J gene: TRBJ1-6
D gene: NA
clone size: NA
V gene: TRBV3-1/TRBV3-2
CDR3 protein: CASGASPLHF
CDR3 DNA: TGTGCCAGCGGGGCATCACCCCTCCACTTT

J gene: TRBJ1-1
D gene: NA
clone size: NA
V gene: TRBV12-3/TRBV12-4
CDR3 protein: CASSSQRDTEAFF
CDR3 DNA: TGTGCCAGCAGCTCTCAGCGGGACACTGAAGCTTTCTTT

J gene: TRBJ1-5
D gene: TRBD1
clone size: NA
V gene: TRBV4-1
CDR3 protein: CASSQEGQGGNQPQHF
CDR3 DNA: TGCGCCAGCAGCCAAGAGGGACAGGGAGGCAATCAGCCCCAGCATTTT

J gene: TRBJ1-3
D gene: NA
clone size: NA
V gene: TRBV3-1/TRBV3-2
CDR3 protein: CASRLQGSGNTIYF
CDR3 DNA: TGTGCCAGCAGACTACAGGGCTCTGGAAACACCATATATTTT

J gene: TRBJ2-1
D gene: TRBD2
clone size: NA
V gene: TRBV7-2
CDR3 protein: CASSQSGINEQFF
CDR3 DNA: TGTGCCAGCAGCCAAAGCGGGATAAATGAGCAGTTCTTC

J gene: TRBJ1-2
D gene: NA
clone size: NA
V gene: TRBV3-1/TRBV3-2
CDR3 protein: CASSQVVSGGNYGYTF
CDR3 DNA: TGTGCCAGCAGCCAAGTAGTTTCAGGCGGGAACTATGGCTACACCTTC

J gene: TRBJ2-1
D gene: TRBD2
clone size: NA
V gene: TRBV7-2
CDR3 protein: CASSLALGTSGNNEQFF
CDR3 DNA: TGTGCCAGCAGCTTAGCGCTCGGGACTAGCGGAAACAATGAGCAGTTCTTC

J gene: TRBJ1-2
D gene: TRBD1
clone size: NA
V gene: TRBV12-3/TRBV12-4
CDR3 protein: CASNHRGPSRYTF
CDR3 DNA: TGTGCCAGCAACCACAGGGGGCCCTCACGATACACCTTC

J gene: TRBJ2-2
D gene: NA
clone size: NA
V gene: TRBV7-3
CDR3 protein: CASSLTRSGELFF
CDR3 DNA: TGTGCCAGCAGCTTAACGAGGTCCGGGGAGCTGTTTTTT

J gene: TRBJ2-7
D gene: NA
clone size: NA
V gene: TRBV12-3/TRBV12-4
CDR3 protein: CASSSLQGGQYF
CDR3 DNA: TGTGCCAGCAGTTCCCTACAGGGCGGGCAGTACTTC

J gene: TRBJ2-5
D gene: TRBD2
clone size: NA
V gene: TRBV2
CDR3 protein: CATKQGGLAGQETQYF
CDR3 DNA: TGTGCCACCAAGCAGGGAGGACTAGCGGGACAGGAGACCCAGTACTTC

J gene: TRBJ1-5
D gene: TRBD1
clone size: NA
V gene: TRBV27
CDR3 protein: CASSRTGGANQPQHF
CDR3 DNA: TGTGCCAGCAGCCGAACAGGGGGGGCCAATCAGCCCCAGCATTTT

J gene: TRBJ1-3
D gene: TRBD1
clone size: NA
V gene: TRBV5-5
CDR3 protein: CASSEGQTSGNTIYF
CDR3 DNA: TGTGCCAGCAGCGAGGGACAGACCTCTGGAAACACCATATATTTT

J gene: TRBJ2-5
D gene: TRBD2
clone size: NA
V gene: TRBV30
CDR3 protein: CAWSEASGAQETQYF
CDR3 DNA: TGTGCCTGGAGTGAGGCTAGCGGGGCCCAAGAGACCCAGTACTTC

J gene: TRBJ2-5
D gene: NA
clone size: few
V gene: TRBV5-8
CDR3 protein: CASSLESGTWETQYF
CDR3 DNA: TGTGCCAGCAGCTTGGAGTCAGGAACTTGGGAGACCCAGTACTTC

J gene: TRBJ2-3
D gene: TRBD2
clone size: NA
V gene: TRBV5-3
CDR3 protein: CARSEGLAASDTQYF
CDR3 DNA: TGTGCCAGAAGCGAGGGACTAGCGGCTTCGGATACGCAGTATTTT

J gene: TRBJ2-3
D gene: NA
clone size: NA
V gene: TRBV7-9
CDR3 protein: CASSFSRIDTQYF
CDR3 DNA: TGTGCCAGCAGCTTTAGCCGGATAGATACGCAGTATTTT

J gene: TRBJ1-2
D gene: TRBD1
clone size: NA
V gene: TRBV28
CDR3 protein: CASSPGTDAYGYTF
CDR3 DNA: TGTGCCAGCAGTCCCGGGACAGACGCTTATGGCTACACCTTC

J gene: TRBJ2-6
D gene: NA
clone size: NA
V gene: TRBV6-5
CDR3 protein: CASIPRDSGANVLTF
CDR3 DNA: TGTGCCAGCATACCCAGGGACTCTGGGGCCAACGTCCTGACTTTC

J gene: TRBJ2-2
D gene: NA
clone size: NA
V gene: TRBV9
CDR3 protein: CASSADRTWNTGELFF
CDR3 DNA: TGTGCCAGCAGCGCCGATAGAACCTGGAACACCGGGGAGCTGTTTTTT

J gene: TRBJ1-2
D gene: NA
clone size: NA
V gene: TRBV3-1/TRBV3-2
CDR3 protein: CASSQDAGYNGYTF
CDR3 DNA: TGTGCCAGCAGCCAAGATGCGGGGTACAATGGCTACACCTTC

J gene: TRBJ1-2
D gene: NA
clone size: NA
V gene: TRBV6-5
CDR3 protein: CASTQAPGHGYGYTF
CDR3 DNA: TGTGCCAGCACCCAAGCGCCGGGACACGGCTATGGCTACACCTTC